This TCR beta chain is from a study of CD8+CD57+ T cells in acquired aplastic anemia. Study at large: DNA recovered from sorted CD4+ and CD8+ cells had a mean of about 3.5 ug. Healthy donors yielded around 11 million CD4+ cell reads on average.

This CDR3 region has 13 residues. Trimming took 4 bases from V and 3 from J, leaving 10 bases between them. The use of genomic DNA as template underpinned the TCR beta VDJ and CDR3 profiling. Via MiXCR, TCRdb re-called the reads, giving one row per CDR3 protein. The sample lists 150,000 to 200,000 distinct CDR3 sequences; 35% to 55% were seen once. Ten or more counts support this clonotype. The target antigen is unknown. Findings and limits, study-wide: Almost 30 sequences, all CD8+ CDR3, were shared between patients and controls. Patients did not significantly differ from controls in CD8+ Simpson's diversity.

The chain has TRBV12-3 or TRBV12-4 and TRBJ2-7; D perhaps matches TRBD1 (5 bases). This clonotype was obtained from a human donor in good health. Source material: sorted CD4+, CD8+, or CD8+CD57+ T cells (not recorded which) from PBMCs. The DNA of the CDR3 is TGTGCCAGCAGTTCGCGAAGGGGCTACGAGCAGTACTTC. Translating it yields CASSSRRGYEQYF.